This section outlines one TCR beta chain sequence together with its context. Its antigen is still unknown. Per germline, CDR1 GTSNPN and CDR2 SVGIG (reference sequence). The CDR3 extends over 15 amino acids. The V gene end was trimmed by 0 bases and the J gene end by 5 bases; junction bases not matched to a gene: 6. This sample stems from a study of cytomegalovirus exposure and HLA in healthy donors. From the roughly 110-subject validation cohort, which was separate from the roughly 700-subject first cohort, the donors were drawn. The data were produced by immunoSEQ multiplex PCR, yet TCRdb's version contains in-frame clones alone and is incomplete. Seen here are some 150,000 clones, over 80% observed once, and the top ten hold about 6.7%. Study-level points and caveats: The listing of 160 or so TCR beta chains classed them as cytomegalovirus-associated. In the roughly 110 validation repertoires, approximately 94% of cluster scores exceeded 0, per a later analysis.

The sequence derives from a woman aged 25 to 39 in good health and CMV-seropositive. V and J are TRBV30 and TRBJ2-7; TRBD2 agrees at 11 bases. The specimen sequenced was PBMCs. DNA for the CDR3: TGTGCCTGGAGTGTTTTACTAGCGGGGGAAGACGAGCAGTACTTC. Its protein is CAWSVLLAGEDEQYF.